This TCR beta chain stems from a study of radiation and T cells in renal cell carcinoma. Across the whole study: Nephrectomy followed 15 Gy stereotactic body radiation by 4 weeks.

TCRdb's table, derived via immunoSEQ multiplex PCR, lists solely in-frame clones and lacks some. The table lists approximately 100,000 clones, approximately 86% of them singletons. Study-wide results and caveats: Top tumor clonotypes rose in blood 2 weeks post-radiation, then contracted.

Time point meaning: baseline pretreatment blood. Sample treatment: 15 Gy SBRT to primary tumor, nephrectomy 4 weeks later. The germline V and J ends were trimmed by 3 bases and 7 bases, with 18 bases remaining between them. CDR3 length: 15 residues. The germline V gene has CDR1 KGHSH and CDR2 LQKENI. As regards this clone: As yet, its antigen is unknown.

The source was blood, collected from a patient whose treatment included radiotherapy and nephrectomy. This chain links TRBV18 with TRBJ1-2; D might be TRBD1 (5 bases). This clonotype originated in a man aged 50-60 years with renal cell carcinoma. The CDR3 DNA follows: TGTGCCAGCTCACCTACCGGGACGGCCGCGAGTGGCTACACCTTC. Amino acids: CASSPTGTAASGYTF.